These T cell receptor beta chains were read from a single sample in a study of neurological immune-mediated disorders. MiXCR, applied by TCRdb to the 5' RACE reads, yields one record per CDR3 protein. The data hold around 30,000 distinct CDR3 sequences, with less than 5% observed a single time. Specimen: CD4+ T cells from blood. The receptors derive from a woman between 40 and 55 years old in good health. The CDR3 runs from the conserved cysteine through the conserved F or W. Each record gives: J gene, D gene, clone size, V gene, CDR3 DNA, CDR3 protein. D genes are given only for firm matches. Expanded clones are given a class, and other clones once, few, many or no size at all.

TRBJ2-7	TRBD1	many	TRBV6-5	TGTGCCAGCAGCCCGGCCCCCCGGGACAGGCTCATTTCCGAATCCTACGAGCAGTACTTC	CASSPAPRDRLISESYEQYF
TRBJ2-1	-	many	TRBV3-1	TGTGCCAGCAGCCAAGAACCTCTGAATGAGCAGTTCTTC	CASSQEPLNEQFF
TRBJ2-7	-	many	TRBV15	TGTGCCACCAGCAGAGATCAAGGGACGGGCTACGAGCAGTACTTC	CATSRDQGTGYEQYF
TRBJ2-7	-	many	TRBV4-1	TGCGCCAGCAGCCAAATAATGGCCGATTCCTACGAGCAGTACTTC	CASSQIMADSYEQYF
TRBJ2-2	-	many	TRBV10-3	TGTGCCTCTTCGGGCGGTACAGGGATGAACACCGGGGAGCTGTTTTTT	CASSGGTGMNTGELFF
TRBJ2-7	TRBD1	many	TRBV3-1	TGTGCCAGCAGACGGGACAGCGCCTACGAGCAGTACTTC	CASRRDSAYEQYF
TRBJ2-1	TRBD2	many	TRBV5-6	TGTGCCAGCAGCTTGCCCGGGGGGGTGGGAAATGAGCAGTTCTTC	CASSLPGGVGNEQFF
TRBJ2-3	TRBD1	many	TRBV14	TGTGCCAGCAGCCAGACTCCGGGACAGACCTGGTATTTT	CASSQTPGQTWYF
TRBJ2-5	-	many	TRBV5-1	TGCGCCAGCAGCTCCTCCGGGGGATTCCAAGAGACCCAGTACTTC	CASSSSGGFQETQYF
TRBJ2-7	TRBD2	many	TRBV20-1	TGCAGTGCGGCACCTAGCGGGGGGAACTACGAGCAGTACTTC	CSAAPSGGNYEQYF
TRBJ2-7	-	many	TRBV11-2	TGTGCCAGCAGCTCCCCTTCAGAGGCGTACGAGCAGTACTTC	CASSSPSEAYEQYF
TRBJ2-3	TRBD1	many	TRBV5-1	TGCGCCAGCTTTGGGACAGGGGGCGCGCATAGCACAGATACGCAGTATTTT	CASFGTGGAHSTDTQYF
TRBJ1-6	-	many	TRBV14	TGTGCCAGCAGCACGATAGATAATTCACCCCTCCACTTT	CASSTIDNSPLHF
TRBJ2-1	-	many	TRBV30	TGTGCCTGGAGTGAGGGCCTTTACAATGAGCAGTTCTTC	CAWSEGLYNEQFF
TRBJ1-4	-	many	TRBV5-1	TGCGCCAGCAGCGCCCTAGGTAGGGAAAAACTGTTTTTT	CASSALGREKLFF
TRBJ2-7	TRBD1	many	TRBV4-1	TGCGCCAGCAGCCAAGCAGGACAGGGGGCTTCCTACGAGCAGTACTTC	CASSQAGQGASYEQYF
TRBJ2-1	TRBD1	many	TRBV19	TGTGCCAGTAGTGAAACCGGGACAGGTGCCTCCTACAATGAGCAGTTCTTC	CASSETGTGASYNEQFF
TRBJ2-3	-	many	TRBV20-1	TGCAGTGCTCCCCTCGCGGGACTCACAGATACGCAGTATTTT	CSAPLAGLTDTQYF
TRBJ2-7	TRBD1	many	TRBV10-3	TGTGCCATCAGTGAGTCGAAATGGGACAGGGACCACGAGCAGTACTTC	CAISESKWDRDHEQYF
TRBJ2-1	-	medium-sized	TRBV11-2	TGTGCCAGCAGCCCCTCCGCTGGACCCCTTAGGGAGCAGTTCTTC	CASSPSAGPLREQFF
TRBJ2-1	TRBD1	many	TRBV5-1	TGCGCCAGCAGAACTAGACAGGGCCTTAATGATGAGCAGTTCTTC	CASRTRQGLNDEQFF
TRBJ2-7	-	many	TRBV9	TGTGCCAGCAGCGCGACTAGTCTAATCTCCTACGAGCAGTACTTC	CASSATSLISYEQYF
TRBJ2-1	-	many	TRBV20-1	TGCAGTGCCCTCCCAGCTTACAATGAGCAGTTCTTC	CSALPAYNEQFF
TRBJ2-3	-	-	TRBV11-2	TGTGCCAGCAGCGAGGGAACTAACCCAGGTGATACGCAGTATTTT	CASSEGTNPGDTQYF
TRBJ2-6	-	many	TRBV19	TGTGCCAGTAAGGGGACCCCTGGGGCCAACGTCCTGACTTTC	CASKGTPGANVLTF
TRBJ2-7	-	many	TRBV20-1	TGCAGTGCCCAACGAGGGGGGGGAGGCTACGAGCAGTACTTC	CSAQRGGGGYEQYF
TRBJ1-3	-	many	TRBV9	TGTGCCAGCAGCTCCCGAGGGTCTGGGGGAAACACCATATATTTT	CASSSRGSGGNTIYF